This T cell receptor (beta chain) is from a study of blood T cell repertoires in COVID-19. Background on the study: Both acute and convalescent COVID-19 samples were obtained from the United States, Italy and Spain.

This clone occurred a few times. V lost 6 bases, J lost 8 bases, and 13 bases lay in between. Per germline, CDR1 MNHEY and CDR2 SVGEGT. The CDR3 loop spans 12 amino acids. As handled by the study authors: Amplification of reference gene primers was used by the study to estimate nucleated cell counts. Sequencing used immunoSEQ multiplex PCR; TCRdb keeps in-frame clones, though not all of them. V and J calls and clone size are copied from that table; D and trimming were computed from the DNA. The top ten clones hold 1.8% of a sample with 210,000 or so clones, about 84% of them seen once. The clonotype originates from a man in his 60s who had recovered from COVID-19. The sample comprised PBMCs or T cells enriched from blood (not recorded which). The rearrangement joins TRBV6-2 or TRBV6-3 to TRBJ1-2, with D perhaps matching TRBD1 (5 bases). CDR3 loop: CASSAQGYGYTF. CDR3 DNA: TGTGCCAGCAGCGCCCAGGGTTACGGCTACACCTTC.